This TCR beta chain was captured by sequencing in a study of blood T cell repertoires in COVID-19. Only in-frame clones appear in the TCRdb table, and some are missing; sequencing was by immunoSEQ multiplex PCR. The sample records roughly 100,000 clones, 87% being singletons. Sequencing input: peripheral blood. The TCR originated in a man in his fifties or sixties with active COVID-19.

CDR3 loop: CASSLMGLALSTDTQYF. DNA for the CDR3: TGTGCCAGCAGTTTAATGGGACTAGCCCTTAGCACAGATACGCAGTATTTT. V is TRBV27 and J is TRBJ2-3, with 9 bases matching TRBD2. Germline assignment: CDR1 MNHEY and CDR2 SMNVEV (reference sequence). The CDR3 covers 17 residues. V shed 2 bases and J 0 bases; nucleotides not matched to a gene: 6.